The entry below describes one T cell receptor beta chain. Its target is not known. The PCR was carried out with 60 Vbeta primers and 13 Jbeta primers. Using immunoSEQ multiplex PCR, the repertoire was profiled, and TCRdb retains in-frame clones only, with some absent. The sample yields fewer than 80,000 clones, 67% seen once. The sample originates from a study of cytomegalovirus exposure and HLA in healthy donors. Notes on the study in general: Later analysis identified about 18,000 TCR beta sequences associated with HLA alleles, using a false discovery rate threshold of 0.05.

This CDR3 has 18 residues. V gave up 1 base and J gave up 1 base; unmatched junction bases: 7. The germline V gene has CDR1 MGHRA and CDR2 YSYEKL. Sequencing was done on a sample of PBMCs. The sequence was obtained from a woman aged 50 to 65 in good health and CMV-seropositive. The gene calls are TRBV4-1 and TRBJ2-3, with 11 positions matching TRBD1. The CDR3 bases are TGCGCCAGCAGCCAAGCGCGGACAGGGGGCAGGGGCACAGATACGCAGTATTTT. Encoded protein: CASSQARTGGRGTDTQYF.